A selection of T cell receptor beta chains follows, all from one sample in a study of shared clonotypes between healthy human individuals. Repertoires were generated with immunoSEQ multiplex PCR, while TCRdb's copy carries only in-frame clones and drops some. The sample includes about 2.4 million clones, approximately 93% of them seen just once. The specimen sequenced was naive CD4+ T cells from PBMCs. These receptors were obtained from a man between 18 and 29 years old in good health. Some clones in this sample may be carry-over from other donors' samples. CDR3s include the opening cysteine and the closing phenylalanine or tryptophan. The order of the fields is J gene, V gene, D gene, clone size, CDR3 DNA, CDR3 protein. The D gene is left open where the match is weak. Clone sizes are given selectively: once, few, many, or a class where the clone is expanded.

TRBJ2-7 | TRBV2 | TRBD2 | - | TGTGCCAGCAGCGCTGGACTAGCGGGGGTATACGAGCAGTACTTC | CASSAGLAGVYEQYF
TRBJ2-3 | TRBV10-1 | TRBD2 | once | TGCGCCAGCAGTACCGGACTAGCCCAAAGCACAGATACGCAGTATTTT | CASSTGLAQSTDTQYF
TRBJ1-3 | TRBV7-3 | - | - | TGTGCCAGCAGCTCATCTGGGGGCTCTGGAAACACCATATATTTT | CASSSSGGSGNTIYF
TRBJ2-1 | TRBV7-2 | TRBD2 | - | TGTGCCAGCAGCCAAGTACTAGCGGGAGATGAGCAGTTCTTC | CASSQVLAGDEQFF
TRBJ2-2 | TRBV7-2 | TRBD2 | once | TGTGCCAGCAGCTTAGAGATCGGGAGGGCCGGGGAGCTGTTTTTT | CASSLEIGRAGELFF
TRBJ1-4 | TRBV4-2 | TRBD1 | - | TGTGCCAGCAGCCTTTCCTCCGGGACAGGGAGCGAAAAACTGTTTTTT | CASSLSSGTGSEKLFF
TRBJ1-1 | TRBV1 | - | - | TGCACCAGCAGCCTCCATTGGGGCCACGGAGGGAACACTGAAGCTTTCTTT | CTSSLHWGHGGNTEAFF
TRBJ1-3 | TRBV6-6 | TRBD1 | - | TGTGCCAGCACCAACTCAGACAGGGTGAACACCATATATTTT | CASTNSDRVNTIYF
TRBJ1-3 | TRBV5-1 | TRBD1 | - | TGCGCCAGCAGCATACAGGGGGCTTCTGGAAACACCATATATTTT | CASSIQGASGNTIYF
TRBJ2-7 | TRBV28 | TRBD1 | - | TGTGCCAGCAGTCCCCGAACCGGGACAGCCGTAGGCTACGAGCAGTACTTC | CASSPRTGTAVGYEQYF
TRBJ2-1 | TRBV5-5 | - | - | TGTGCCAGCAAGGGGCAGCGACCCTCCTCCTACAATGAGCAGTTCTTC | CASKGQRPSSYNEQFF
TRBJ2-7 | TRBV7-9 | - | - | TGTGCCAGCAGCCTAGGGGCCACTTACTCCTACGAGCAGTACTTC | CASSLGATYSYEQYF
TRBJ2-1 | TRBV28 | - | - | TGTGCCAGCAGTGGGAACCAGGGGAGGTCCTACAATGAGCAGTTCTTC | CASSGNQGRSYNEQFF
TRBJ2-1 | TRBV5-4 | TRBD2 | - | TGTGCCGTTCACCTAGCGGGAATCAATGAGCAGTTCTTC | CAVHLAGINEQFF
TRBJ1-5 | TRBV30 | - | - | TGTGCCTGGAGTACCCTCGGGACCGATCAGCCCCAGCATTTT | CAWSTLGTDQPQHF
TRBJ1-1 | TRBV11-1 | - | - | TGTGCCAGCAGCGCGGGCCCCGGGACACAGAACACTGAAGCTTTCTTT | CASSAGPGTQNTEAFF
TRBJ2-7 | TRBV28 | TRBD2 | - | TGTGCCAGCAGTCCGTCTCAGCGGGGCTACGAGCAGTACTTC | CASSPSQRGYEQYF
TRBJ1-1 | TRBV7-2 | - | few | TGTGCCAGCTCCGAGGGAGGGGTCACAAAAGCTTTCTTT | CASSEGGVTKAFF
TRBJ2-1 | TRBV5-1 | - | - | TGCGCCAGCAGCTTGCTGGGGTACGATATCTCCTACAATGAGCAGTTCTTC | CASSLLGYDISYNEQFF
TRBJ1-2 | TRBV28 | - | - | TGTGCCAGCAGTTTAGGAGGGGCAGGGCGAGACTATGGCTACACCTTC | CASSLGGAGRDYGYTF
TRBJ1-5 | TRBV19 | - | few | TGTGCCAGTAGTATAGGAGGGGATCAGCCCCAGCATTTT | CASSIGGDQPQHF
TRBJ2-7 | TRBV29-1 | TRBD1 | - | TGCAGCGCCCGGTCGGGGACAGGAGCCTACGAGCAGTACTTC | CSARSGTGAYEQYF
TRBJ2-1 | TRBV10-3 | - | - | TGTGCCATCAGTGTTAACCTCGCTTCGGGTAATGAGCAGTTCTTC | CAISVNLASGNEQFF
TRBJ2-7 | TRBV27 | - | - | TGTGCCAGCAATCGGACAGAATACTACGAGCAGTACTTC | CASNRTEYYEQYF
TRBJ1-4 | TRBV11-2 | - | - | TGTGCCAGCAGCCCAGGCGGGACCACGAATGAAAAACTGTTTTTT | CASSPGGTTNEKLFF
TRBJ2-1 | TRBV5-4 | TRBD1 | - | TGTGCCAGCAGCAAGGGACAGGGGAACGCTGGTGAGCAGTTCTTC | CASSKGQGNAGEQFF
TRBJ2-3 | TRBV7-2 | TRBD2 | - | TGTGCCAGCAGCTCCGCCTTGACTAGCGGAAGCACAGATACGCAGTATTTT | CASSSALTSGSTDTQYF
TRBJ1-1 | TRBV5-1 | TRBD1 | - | TGCGCCAGCGTCGGACAGGGGCATAATTTGAACACTGAAGCTTTCTTT | CASVGQGHNLNTEAFF
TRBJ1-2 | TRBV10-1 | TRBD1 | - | TGCGCCAGACCCTCCCCCGCCGGGACAGGGGGCATGAGAGGCTACACCTTC | CARPSPAGTGGMRGYTF
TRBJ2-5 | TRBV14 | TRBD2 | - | TGTGCCAGCAGCCAAGAAAGCGGGAGTGGAGAGACCCAGTACTTC | CASSQESGSGETQYF
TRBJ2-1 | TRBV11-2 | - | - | TGTGCCAGCAGCTTTTTCCGAGGGAGCTCCTACAATGAGCAGTTCTTC | CASSFFRGSSYNEQFF
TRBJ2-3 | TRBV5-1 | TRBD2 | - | TGCGCCAGCAGCTTGAGGCTAGCGGGAGCTTCTAGCACAGATACGCAGTATTTT | CASSLRLAGASSTDTQYF
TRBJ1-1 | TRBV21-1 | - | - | TGTGCCAGCAGCGACAGCCGCCCTTTCTTT | CASSDSRPFF
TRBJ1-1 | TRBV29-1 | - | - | TGCAGCGCTGTCGGTGTTGGCAGGGGCTCCGCGAACACTGAAGCTTTCTTT | CSAVGVGRGSANTEAFF
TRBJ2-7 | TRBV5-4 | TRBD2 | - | TGTGCCAGCAGCTTGTACGGGGGGATCTCCGAGCAGTACTTC | CASSLYGGISEQYF
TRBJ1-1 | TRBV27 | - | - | TGTGCCAGCCCCCTCATGGCCGGGGTAAGTACTGAAGCTTTCTTT | CASPLMAGVSTEAFF
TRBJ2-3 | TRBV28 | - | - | TGTGCCAGCAGTTTACAAACAGATACGCAGTATTTT | CASSLQTDTQYF
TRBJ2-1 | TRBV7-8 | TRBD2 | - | TGTGCCAGCAGCCCGGGGACTAGCGGGAGGGGTTCCTACAATGAGCAGTTCTTC | CASSPGTSGRGSYNEQFF
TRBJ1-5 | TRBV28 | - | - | TGTGCCACCCAGCCAGTAAATAGCAATCAGCCCCAGCATTTT | CATQPVNSNQPQHF
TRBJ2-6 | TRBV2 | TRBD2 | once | TGTGCCAGCAGGCTAGCGGGACCCTCTGGGGCCAACGTCCTGACTTTC | CASRLAGPSGANVLTF
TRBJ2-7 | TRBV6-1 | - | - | TGTGCCAGCAGTGACTTGTCCTATCAAGTCTACGAGCAGTACTTC | CASSDLSYQVYEQYF
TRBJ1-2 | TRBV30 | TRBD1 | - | TGTGCCTGGAGTCCCCGGACAGGGGAAGGCTACACCTTC | CAWSPRTGEGYTF
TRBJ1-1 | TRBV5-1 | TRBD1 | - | TGCGCCAGCATCGGACAGGGAGGGGCTGAAGCTTTCTTT | CASIGQGGAEAFF
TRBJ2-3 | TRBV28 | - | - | TGTGCCAGCAGCCTAGGGCAAAGCACAGATACGCAGTATTTT | CASSLGQSTDTQYF
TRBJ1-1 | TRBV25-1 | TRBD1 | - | TGTGCCAGCAGCTACAGGGGAGGAACTGAAGCTTTCTTT | CASSYRGGTEAFF